Shown below are 18 T cell receptor beta chains from a single sample sequenced in a study of blood T cells in healthy people across ages. A second PCR, run for roughly 7 to 12 cycles, used a sample-barcoded 5' primer plus a J-beta primer mix. TCRdb reprocessed the 5' RACE reads with MiXCR, giving one entry per CDR3 protein. The sample carries about a million distinct CDR3 sequences, more than 30% recorded once. The sequenced sample consisted of blood. The source is a man in his late teens or twenties in good health.

The rearrangement joins TRBV7-3 to TRBJ2-1; no clear D gene. There are 13 residues in the CDR3. The germline CDR1 and CDR2 sequences are SGHTA and FQGTGA. Trimming removed 6 bases at V and 7 bases at J, with 13 bases between. This CDR3 is CASSLVPRNEQFF. DNA of the CDR3: TGTGCCAGCAGTTTGGTCCCAAGAAATGAGCAGTTCTTC.

This clonotype was recorded a few times. Written as DNA, the CDR3 is TGCAGTGCTAGTTCCAGGTCTCCCGGGAGTGTCGAAGAGACCCAGTACTTC. Protein product: CSASSRSPGSVEETQYF. V is TRBV20-1 and J is TRBJ2-5; the D gene is possibly TRBD2 (6 bases). Germline V lookup: CDR1 DFQATT, CDR2 SNEGSKA (reference sequence). Trimming removed 3 bases at V and 3 bases at J, with 23 bases between. This CDR3 region has 17 residues.

A few counts support this clonotype. The V call is TRBV27, the J call TRBJ1-2; maybe TRBD1 (6 bases). The CDR3 loop spans 17 amino acids. Trimming pared 3 bases from V and 3 bases from J, leaving 20 bases between. Germline CDR1 is MNHEY and CDR2 is SMNVEV (reference sequence). The CDR3 loop reads CASSFRQDHDGYYGYTF. For the CDR3, the DNA is TGTGCCAGCAGTTTCCGACAGGACCACGACGGGTACTATGGCTACACCTTC.

In DNA, the CDR3 is TGTGCCAGCAGCTTAGAACGGTCCGAGACCCAGTACTTC. It yields the protein CASSLERSETQYF. The chain carries TRBV7-8 and TRBJ2-5; no clear D gene. CDR3 length: 13 amino acids. CDR1 and CDR2 (germline): SGHVS, FQNEAQ. V lost 1 base to trimming and J lost 5 bases, with 8 bases between them.

Points on this clonotype: A much larger clone sits a single nucleotide away, making a read error possible. The V call is TRBV29-1, the J call TRBJ1-5; perhaps TRBD1 as D (5 bases). In germline, CDR1 is SQVTM, CDR2 ANQGSEA. This CDR3 has 15 amino acids. The CDR3 coding sequence is TGCAGCGGTATACCGGGACGAGATAGCAATCAGCCCCGGCATTTT. Protein product: CSGIPGRDSNQPRHF.

The chain recombines TRBV30 with TRBJ2-7; no definite D call. Near its end, the DNA agrees better with TRBJ2-5, so the J call may be wrong. Germline CDR1 and CDR2: GTSNPN and SVGIG (reference sequence). This CDR3 spans 13 amino acids. CDR3 bases: TGTGCCTGGAGTGTACTTTTTGGAGAGACCCAGTACTTC. Translated: CAWSVLFGETQYF.

This clonotype occurred a few times. This sequence joins TRBV10-3 and TRBJ1-4; 9 nucleotides match TRBD1. This CDR3 comprises 12 residues. With V trimmed by 4 bases and J by 14 bases, 5 bases remained unmatched. CDR1 and CDR2 from the germline V gene are ENHRY and SYGVKD. The CDR3 DNA reads TGTGCCATCAGTGGGGGGGACAGGGCCCTGTTTTTT. Amino acid sequence: CAISGGDRALFF.

This clonotype has just a few counts. The gene calls are TRBV12-3 or TRBV12-4 and TRBJ1-1; 9 bases are shared with TRBD1. There are 14 residues in the CDR3. V lost 6 bases and J lost 4; bases outside the gene matches: 6. CDR3 amino acids: CASSRDRAATEAFF. CDR3 nucleotide sequence: TGTGCCAGCAGCCGGGACAGGGCGGCCACTGAAGCTTTCTTT.

There are a few counts of this clonotype. The chain carries TRBV20-1 and TRBJ1-6; unclear D gene. This CDR3 comprises 16 residues. The V end was cut by 3 bases, the J end by 4 bases, with 16 bases between. Germline CDR1 DFQATT, CDR2 SNEGSKA (reference sequence). The CDR3 is CSASHSTNFYNSPLHF. The CDR3 coding sequence is TGCAGTGCTAGCCACTCGACAAACTTTTATAATTCACCCCTCCACTTT.

Only a few counts were recorded for this clonotype. The CDR3 sequence is CASSSEQGLPQHF. DNA of the CDR3: TGTGCCAGCAGTTCCGAACAGGGTTTGCCCCAGCATTTT. The J gene is TRBJ1-5, the V gene TRBV6-2 or TRBV6-3, with D possibly matching TRBD1 (6 bases). The CDR3 spans 13 residues. Trimming pared 4 bases from V and 9 bases from J, leaving 13 bases between. The germline gives CDR1 MNHEY, CDR2 SVGEGT.

The chain employs TRBV27 and TRBJ2-5; a weak D match, TRBD1 (6 bases). Matching the DNA end better, TRBJ2-7 makes the J call doubtful. CDR3 length equals 16 residues. The germline V gene has CDR1 MNHEY and CDR2 SMNVEV (reference sequence). CDR3 sequence reads: CASSPTSGVGPYEQYF. In nucleotides, the CDR3 is TGTGCCAGCAGCCCTACATCAGGGGTAGGTCCATACGAGCAGTACTTC.

The sample holds one count of this clonotype. The V call is TRBV4-3, the J call TRBJ2-5; weak D call: TRBD2 (6 bases). CDR1 is LGHNA and CDR2 is YSLEER in the germline V gene. The germline V and J ends were trimmed by 1 base and 0 bases, with 9 bases remaining between them. The CDR3 extends over 15 amino acids. The CDR3 nucleotides are TGCGCCAGCAGCCAAGTGGTAGCGGACCAAGAGACCCAGTACTTC. It codes for CASSQVVADQETQYF.

The V and J genes are TRBV29-1 and TRBJ1-2, with unresolved D. This CDR3 region has 12 residues. Trimming left V 5 bases short and J 3 bases short, with 10 bases between. The germline V gene has CDR1 SQVTM and CDR2 ANQGSEA. The CDR3 region has the DNA TGCAGCGTTCCGATAGGAGACTATGGCTACACCTTC. This sequence encodes CSVPIGDYGYTF.

With respect to this clonotype: A much larger clone differs by one base, so this may be a read error. This chain joins TRBV10-3 and TRBJ1-2, with D possibly matching TRBD1 (6 bases). Germline assignment: CDR1 ENHRY and CDR2 SYGVKD. The CDR3 runs to 12 residues. V dropped 9 bases and J dropped 3 bases, with 11 bases sitting between them. CDR3 sequence (DNA): TGTGCCATACGAGGGGGAGACTATGGCTACACCTTC. Residues: CAIRGGDYGYTF.

This chain uses TRBV7-2 with TRBJ2-7, with D unresolved. The CDR3 is 15 amino acids. Germline lookup yields CDR1 SGHTA and CDR2 FQGNSA. Trimming cost V 5 bases and J 3 bases, with 17 bases left between them. The CDR3 DNA follows: TGTGCCAGCAGCCCCGGGCGAGCTGTTAACTACGAGCAGTACTTC. As protein: CASSPGRAVNYEQYF.

This clonotype was seen once. The V call is TRBV28, the J call TRBJ1-2; 7 nucleotides line up with TRBD1. CDR3 length equals 14 residues. Germline V gives CDR1 MDHEN, CDR2 SYDVKM. J lost 7 bases, V lost 4 bases, and 9 bases had no gene match. The CDR3, as DNA: TGTGCCAGCAGTTCCGGGACAGTTAACCGTGGCTACACCTTC. This gives the protein CASSSGTVNRGYTF.

This chain connects TRBV7-2 to TRBJ1-5, with unresolved D. CDR3 length equals 14 residues. CDR1 is SGHTA, CDR2 FQGNSA, per germline. Trimming removed 2 bases at V and 5 bases at J, with 10 bases between. The CDR3 DNA sequence: TGTGCCAGCAGCTTATCGTCCGTGGATCAGCCCCAGCATTTT. Its protein product is CASSLSSVDQPQHF.

The gene calls are TRBV3-1 and TRBJ1-2, with D possibly being TRBD1 (6 bases). V was pared by 0 bases and J by 8 bases, with 13 bases between. This CDR3 region has 14 residues. Per the germline V gene, CDR1 is LGHDT and CDR2 is YNNKEL (reference sequence). The CDR3 spells CASSQDGHRAGYTF. The CDR3, as DNA: TGTGCCAGCAGCCAAGATGGACACAGGGCCGGCTACACCTTC. Full variable domain (outside the CDR3, taken from reference TRBV3-1 and TRBJ1-2): DTAVSQTPKYLVTQMGNDKSIKCEQNLGHDTMYWYKQDSKKFLKIMFSYNNKELIINETVPNRFSPKSPDKAHLNLHINSLELGDSAVYFCASSQDGHRAGYTFGSGTRLTVV.